This passage covers 11 T cell receptor beta chains from one sample sequenced in a study of tumor-infiltrating lymphocytes in primary liver carcinoma. A constant-region primer primed TCR beta cDNA synthesis from about 550 ng of total RNA. Researchers made the TCR beta libraries by running three nested multiplex PCR rounds with slightly modified ARM-PCR. Running approximately 10 cycles apiece, the first two PCR rounds relied on TRBV1-TRBV30 forward primers together with a C-beta reverse primer. TCRdb used MiXCR to reprocess the multiplex PCR reads, holding one entry per CDR3 protein. The profile shows fewer than 400,000 distinct CDR3 sequences, roughly two thirds of them singletons. Germline DNA was extracted alongside blood RNA, which was obtained from unsorted whole blood. The sequencing sample was made of peripheral blood. These receptors all stem from a man between 35 and 55 years old with primary liver carcinoma and hepatitis B virus infection.

Regarding this clonotype: Possible read error: a much larger clone is one base away. The rearrangement joins TRBV12-3 or TRBV12-4 to TRBJ2-3; D gene unclear. V was shortened by 8 bases and J by 0 bases, with 15 bases between the two germline ends. The CDR3 totals 15 residues. The chain's CDR3 is CASGSLGFSTDTQYF. The CDR3 nucleotides are TGTGCCAGCGGTTCCCTAGGGTTTAGCACAGATACGCAGTATTTT.

This clonotype was counted a few times. The chain links TRBV5-1 to TRBJ2-5; TRBD1 is a possible D gene (6 bases). V lost 4 bases and J 4 bases, leaving 23 bases between the germline ends. CDR1 is SGHRS, CDR2 YFSETQ, per germline. The CDR3 consists of 17 residues. CDR3 sequence: CASSLGFVLDRVETQYF. The CDR3 DNA is TGCGCCAGCAGCCTGGGATTTGTCCTGGACAGAGTAGAGACCCAGTACTTC.

This clonotype came up many times. The chain uses TRBV6-1 and TRBJ1-5, with 8 bases matching TRBD1. The CDR3 loop spans 13 amino acids. Germline V gives CDR1 MNHNS, CDR2 SASEGT. Trimming cost V 10 bases and J 3 bases; bases outside gene matches: 5. The CDR3 reads CATRDRLNQPQHF. As DNA, the CDR3 is TGTGCCACCCGGGACAGGCTCAATCAGCCCCAGCATTTT.

For this clonotype: A much larger clonotype is one base distant, so this may be a read error. The chain is built from TRBV6-2 or TRBV6-3 and TRBJ1-5, with D perhaps matching TRBD1 (5 bases). This CDR3 spans 13 amino acids. The germline V gene has CDR1 MNHEY and CDR2 SVGEGT. The CDR3 DNA sequence: TGTGCCAGCAGGGGGCGCGGTGGTCAGCCCCATCATTTT. Protein: CASRGRGGQPHHF.

Concerning this clonotype: Compared with germline, one end of the junction differs, possibly owing to a read error. The chain combines TRBV4-1 with TRBJ2-1, with TRBD1 as a possible D gene (6 bases). CDR3 length: 16 residues. From germline, CDR1 is MGHRA and CDR2 YSYEKL. CDR3 loop: CASSPELVGAYNEQFF. The CDR3 nucleotides are TGCGCCAGTAGCCCCGAACTAGTGGGGGCTTACAATGAGCAGTTCTTC.

To note about this clonotype: A read error may be the cause here, since a much bigger clone is one base away. CDR3 protein: CASNSRRTGRYEQYF. Written as DNA, the CDR3 is TGTGCCAGCAACTCAAGGAGGACAGGTCGGTACGAGCAGTACTTC. The chain couples TRBV7-8 to TRBJ2-7; 7 positions match TRBD1. J gave up 4 bases and V 7 bases, and 13 bases lay outside the gene matches. The CDR3 loop spans 15 amino acids. The germline V gene has CDR1 SGHVS and CDR2 FQNEAQ.

This clonotype was detected ten times or more. The rearrangement links TRBV30 to TRBJ2-3; D is undetermined. The germline V and J ends were trimmed by 2 bases and 4 bases, with 10 bases remaining between them. The CDR3 totals 13 residues. CDR1 and CDR2 (germline): GTSNPN, SVGIG (reference sequence). The CDR3: CAWSLLGADTQYF. CDR3 DNA: TGTGCCTGGAGTCTGCTAGGCGCAGATACGCAGTATTTT.

This clonotype was counted only a few times. It is unclear where the CDR3 begins or ends on the DNA, so no DNA is shown, and the CDR3 is as TCRdb lists it. Here the CDR3 reads CASSLAFGAEKLFF. V and J are TRBV5-6 and TRBJ1-4; the table's D call, TRBD1, was not checked against the DNA. The CDR3 is 14 residues long, ends included. The germline gives CDR1 SGHDT, CDR2 YYEEEE.

For this clonotype: No conserved phenylalanine or tryptophan is present at the end of the CDR3, so a read error is the likely explanation. This chain joins TRBV10-3 and TRBJ2-5; 8 bases are a match to TRBD2. Germline CDR1 ENHRY, CDR2 SYGVKD. The CDR3 spans 14 residues. V was clipped by 3 bases and J by 4 bases; unmatched bases: 4. CDR3 loop: CAISDDLAGETQYL. In DNA, the CDR3 is TGTGCCATCAGTGATGATCTAGCGGGAGAGACCCAGTACCTC.

On this clonotype itself: One end of the junction fails to match germline, which may point to a read error. The chain uses TRBV24-1 and TRBJ2-1; 7 bases align to TRBD2. The germline gives CDR1 KGHDR, CDR2 SFDVKD. The CDR3 length is 15 residues. CDR3 protein: CATSDLTSAHNGQFF. CDR3 nucleotides: TGTGCCACCAGTGATTTGACTAGCGCCCACAATGGGCAGTTCTTC.

This clonotype was seen more than once but under ten times. This sequence may be a read error, since a much larger clone differs from it by one base. This rearrangement joins TRBV29-1 to TRBJ1-1; 8 bases map to TRBD1. This CDR3 has 14 residues. Germline-derived CDR1 and CDR2 are SQVTM and ANQGSEA. CDR3 DNA: TGCAGCATTGAGACAGGGGTGGGGGAAACTGAAGCTTTCTTT. As protein: CSIETGVGETEAFF.